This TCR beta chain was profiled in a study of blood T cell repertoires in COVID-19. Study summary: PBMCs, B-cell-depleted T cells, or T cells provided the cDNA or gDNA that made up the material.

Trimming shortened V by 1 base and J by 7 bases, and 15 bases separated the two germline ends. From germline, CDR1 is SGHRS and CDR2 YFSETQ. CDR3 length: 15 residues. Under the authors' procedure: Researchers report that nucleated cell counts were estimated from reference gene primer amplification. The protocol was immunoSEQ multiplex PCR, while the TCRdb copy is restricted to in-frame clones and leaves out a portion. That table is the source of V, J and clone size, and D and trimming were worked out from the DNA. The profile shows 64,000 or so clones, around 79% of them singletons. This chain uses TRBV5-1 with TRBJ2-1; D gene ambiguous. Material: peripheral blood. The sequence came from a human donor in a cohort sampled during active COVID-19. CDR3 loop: CASSLMSGGYNEQFF. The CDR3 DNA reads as TGCGCCAGCAGCTTGATGTCAGGTGGATATAATGAGCAGTTCTTC.